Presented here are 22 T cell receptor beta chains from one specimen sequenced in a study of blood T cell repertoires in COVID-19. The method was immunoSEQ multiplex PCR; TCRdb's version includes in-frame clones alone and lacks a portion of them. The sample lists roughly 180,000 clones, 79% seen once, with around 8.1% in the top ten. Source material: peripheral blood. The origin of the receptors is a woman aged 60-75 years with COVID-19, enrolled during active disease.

DNA for the CDR3: TGTGCCAGCAGCCCCAGTCCGAGCGGGAGGGGAACCGGGGAGCTGTTTTTT. Translation: CASSPSPSGRGTGELFF. The chain recombines TRBV14 with TRBJ2-2; 10 bases are a match to TRBD2. Per germline, CDR1 SGHDN and CDR2 FVKESK. The CDR3 extends over 17 amino acids. The V and J ends lost 4 bases and 5 bases, in that order; junction bases with no gene match: 10.

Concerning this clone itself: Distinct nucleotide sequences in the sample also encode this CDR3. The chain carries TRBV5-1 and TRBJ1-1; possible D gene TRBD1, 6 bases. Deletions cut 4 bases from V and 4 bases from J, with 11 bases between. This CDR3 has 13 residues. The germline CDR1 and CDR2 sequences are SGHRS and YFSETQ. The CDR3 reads CASSLTGSTEAFF. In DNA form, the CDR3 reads TGCGCCAGCAGCCTGACAGGCAGCACTGAAGCTTTCTTT.

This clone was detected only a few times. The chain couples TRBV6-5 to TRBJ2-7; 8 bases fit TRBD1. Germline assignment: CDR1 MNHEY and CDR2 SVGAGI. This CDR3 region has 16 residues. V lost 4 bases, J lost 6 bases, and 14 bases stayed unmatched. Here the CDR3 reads CASSLRPGQVGSEQYV. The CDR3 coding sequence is TGTGCCAGCAGTTTACGACCGGGACAGGTGGGAAGCGAGCAGTACGTC.

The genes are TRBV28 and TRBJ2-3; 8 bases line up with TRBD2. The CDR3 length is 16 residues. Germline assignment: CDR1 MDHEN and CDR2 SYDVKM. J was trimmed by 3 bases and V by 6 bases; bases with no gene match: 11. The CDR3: CASSRTGREVTDTQYF. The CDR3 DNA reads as TGTGCCAGCAGCCGAACGGGGCGGGAGGTTACAGATACGCAGTATTTT.

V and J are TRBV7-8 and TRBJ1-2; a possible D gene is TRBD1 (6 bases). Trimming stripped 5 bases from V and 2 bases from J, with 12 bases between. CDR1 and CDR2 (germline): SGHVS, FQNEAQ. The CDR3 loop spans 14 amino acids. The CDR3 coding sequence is TGTGCCAGCAGCCCAGGGGTAACGAACTATGGCTACACCTTC. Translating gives CASSPGVTNYGYTF.

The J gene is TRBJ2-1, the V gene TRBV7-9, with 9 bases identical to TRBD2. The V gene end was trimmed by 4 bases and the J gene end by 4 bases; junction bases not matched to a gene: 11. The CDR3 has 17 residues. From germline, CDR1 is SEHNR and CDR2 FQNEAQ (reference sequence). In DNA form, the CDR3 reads TGTGCCAGCAGCTCCGGGGGCCTAGCGGGGCTATACAATGAGCAGTTCTTC. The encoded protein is CASSSGGLAGLYNEQFF.

CDR3 bases: TGTGCCAGCAGCTCGAGGGCGTCGGGCACAGATACGCAGTATTTT. Translation gives CASSSRASGTDTQYF. V is TRBV7-2 and J is TRBJ2-3; TRBD2 might be the D (5 bases). Trimming removed 4 bases at V and 1 base at J, with 12 bases between. Germline-derived CDR1 and CDR2 are SGHTA and FQGNSA. The CDR3 totals 15 residues.

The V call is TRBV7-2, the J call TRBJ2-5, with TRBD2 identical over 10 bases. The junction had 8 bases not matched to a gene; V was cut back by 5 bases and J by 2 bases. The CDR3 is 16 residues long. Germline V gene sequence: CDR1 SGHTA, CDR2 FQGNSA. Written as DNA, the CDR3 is TGTGCCAGCAGCCAAAGCGGGGGGGCCTATCAAGAGACCCAGTACTTC. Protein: CASSQSGGAYQETQYF.

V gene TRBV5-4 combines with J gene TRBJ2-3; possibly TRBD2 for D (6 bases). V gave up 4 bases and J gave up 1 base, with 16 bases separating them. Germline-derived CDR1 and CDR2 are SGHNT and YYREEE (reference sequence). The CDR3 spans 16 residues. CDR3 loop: CASSPEGAGGTDTQYF. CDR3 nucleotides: TGTGCCAGCAGCCCCGAGGGAGCGGGTGGCACAGATACGCAGTATTTT.

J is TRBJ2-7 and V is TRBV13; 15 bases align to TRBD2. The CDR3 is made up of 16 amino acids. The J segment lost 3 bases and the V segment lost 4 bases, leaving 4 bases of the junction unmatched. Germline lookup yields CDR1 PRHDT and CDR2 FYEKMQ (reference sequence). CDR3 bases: TGTGCCAGCAGCTCGCGGACTAGCGGGAGGGACTACGAGCAGTACTTC. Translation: CASSSRTSGRDYEQYF.

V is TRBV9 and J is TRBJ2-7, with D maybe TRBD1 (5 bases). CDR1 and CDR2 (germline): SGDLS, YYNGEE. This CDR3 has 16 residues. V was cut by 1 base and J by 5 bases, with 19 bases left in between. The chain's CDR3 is CASSVRVGASRDEQYF. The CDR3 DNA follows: TGTGCCAGCAGCGTAAGGGTAGGGGCTAGTCGGGACGAGCAGTACTTC. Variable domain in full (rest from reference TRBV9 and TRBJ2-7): DSGVTQTPKHLITATGQRVTLRCSPRSGDLSVYWYQQSLDQGLQFLIQYYNGEERAKGNILERFSAQQFPDLHSELNLSSLELGDSALYFCASSVRVGASRDEQYFGPGTRLTVT.

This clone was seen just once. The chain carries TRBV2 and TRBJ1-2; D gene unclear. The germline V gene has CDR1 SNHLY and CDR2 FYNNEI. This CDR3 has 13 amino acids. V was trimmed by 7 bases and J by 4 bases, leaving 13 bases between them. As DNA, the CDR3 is TGTGCCAGCACCCTCGGTAGAACCTATGGCTACACCTTC. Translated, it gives CASTLGRTYGYTF.

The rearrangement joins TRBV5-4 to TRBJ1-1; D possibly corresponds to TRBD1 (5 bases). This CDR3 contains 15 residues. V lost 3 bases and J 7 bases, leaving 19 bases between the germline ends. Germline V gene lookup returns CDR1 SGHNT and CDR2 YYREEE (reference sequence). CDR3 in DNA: TGTGCCAGCAGCTGGGGCCCTGATGGGGTTGGTGAAGCTTTCTTT. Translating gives CASSWGPDGVGEAFF.

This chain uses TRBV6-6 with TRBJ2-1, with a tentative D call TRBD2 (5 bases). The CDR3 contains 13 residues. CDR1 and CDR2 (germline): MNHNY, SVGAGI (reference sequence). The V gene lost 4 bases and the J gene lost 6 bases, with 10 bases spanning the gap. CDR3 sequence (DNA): TGTGCCAGCAGTTCCCCCAGCGGCAATGAGCAGTTCTTC. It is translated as CASSSPSGNEQFF.

CDR3 bases: TGTGCCAGCAGCAGGGGGGGACAGGGGACCGATGAGCAGTTCTTC. Its translation: CASSRGGQGTDEQFF. This chain uses TRBV11-2 with TRBJ2-1; the match to TRBD1 covers 10 bases. This CDR3 is 15 amino acids long. J was trimmed by 8 bases and V by 5 bases; bases with no gene match: 9. Germline V lookup: CDR1 SGHAT, CDR2 FQNNGV.

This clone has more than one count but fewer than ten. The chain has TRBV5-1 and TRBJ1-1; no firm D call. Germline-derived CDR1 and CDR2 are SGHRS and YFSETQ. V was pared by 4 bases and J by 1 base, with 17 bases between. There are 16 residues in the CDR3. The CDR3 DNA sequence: TGCGCCAGCAGCATCCTCCGGGAGGCCGAGAACACTGAAGCTTTCTTT. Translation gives CASSILREAENTEAFF.

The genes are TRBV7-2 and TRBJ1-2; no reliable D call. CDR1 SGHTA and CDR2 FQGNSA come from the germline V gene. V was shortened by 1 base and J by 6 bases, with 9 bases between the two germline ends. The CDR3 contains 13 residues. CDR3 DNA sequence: TGTGCCAGCAGCTTAGACAGTTTTGATGGCTACACCTTC. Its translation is CASSLDSFDGYTF.

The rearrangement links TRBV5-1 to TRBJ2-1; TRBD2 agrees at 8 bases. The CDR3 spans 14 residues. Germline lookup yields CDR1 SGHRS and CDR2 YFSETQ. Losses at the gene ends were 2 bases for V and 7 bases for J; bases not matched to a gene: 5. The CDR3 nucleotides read TGCGCCAGCAGCTTAAGCGGGGGTCAAAATGAGCAGTTCTTC. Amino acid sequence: CASSLSGGQNEQFF. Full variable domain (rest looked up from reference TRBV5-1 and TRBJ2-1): KAGVTQTPRYLIKTRGQQVTLSCSPISGHRSVSWYQQTPGQGLQFLFEYFSETQRNKGNFPGRFSGRQFSNSRSEMNVSTLELGDSALYLCASSLSGGQNEQFFGPGTRLTVL.

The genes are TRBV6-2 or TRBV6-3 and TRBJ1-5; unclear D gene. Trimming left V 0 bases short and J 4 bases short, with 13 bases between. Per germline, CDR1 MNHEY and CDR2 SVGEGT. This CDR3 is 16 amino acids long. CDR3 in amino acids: CASSYSGRSLNQPQHF. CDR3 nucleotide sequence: TGTGCCAGCAGTTACTCGGGCCGTTCACTTAATCAGCCCCAGCATTTT.

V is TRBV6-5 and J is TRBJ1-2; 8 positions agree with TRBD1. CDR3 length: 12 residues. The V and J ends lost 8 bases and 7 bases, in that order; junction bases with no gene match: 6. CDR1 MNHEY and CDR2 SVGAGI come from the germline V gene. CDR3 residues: CASFRGLGGYTF. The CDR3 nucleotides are TGTGCCAGCTTCAGGGGGCTGGGTGGCTACACCTTC.

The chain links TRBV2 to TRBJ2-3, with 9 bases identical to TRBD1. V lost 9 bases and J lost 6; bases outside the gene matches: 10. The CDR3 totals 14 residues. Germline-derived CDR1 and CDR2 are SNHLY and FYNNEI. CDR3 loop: CASSPDRGSDTQYF. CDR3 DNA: TGTGCCAGTTCTCCGGACAGGGGATCGGATACGCAGTATTTT.

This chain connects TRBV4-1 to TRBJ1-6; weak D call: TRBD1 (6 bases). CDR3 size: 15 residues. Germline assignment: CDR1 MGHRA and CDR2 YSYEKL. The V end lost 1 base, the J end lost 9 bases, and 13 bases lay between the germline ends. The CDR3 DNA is TGCGCCAGCAGCCAAGCGGGGGGCAGGAGTTCACCCCTCCACTTT. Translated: CASSQAGGRSSPLHF.